The rows below give T cell receptor beta chains drawn from one sample of a study of OX40 agonist ivuxolimab in advanced cancers. Sequencing used immunoSEQ multiplex PCR; TCRdb keeps in-frame clones, though not all of them. The sample consists of 80,000 to 100,000 clones, about 92% of them appearing once. The sequencing here drew on CD4+ or CD8+ T cells sorted from blood, taken in a trial of the OX40 agonist ivuxolimab. The receptors were sampled from an adult with an advanced solid tumor such as melanoma, head and neck, liver or kidney cancer. Each CDR3 is given with its conserved first and last residue. The D gene is left open where the match is weak. Not all rows give a size; the values are once, few, many and, for expanded clones, a class.

v_call: TRBV23-1
clone_size: NA
d_call: TRBD1
j_call: TRBJ2-7
cdr3_nt: TGCGCCAGCAGTCATTATCAGGGGGCCTCCTACGAGCAGTACTTC
cdr3_aa: CASSHYQGASYEQYF

v_call: TRBV19
clone_size: NA
d_call: NA
j_call: TRBJ2-1
cdr3_nt: TGTGCCAGTAGTATAGATCCGGCAAACGGGGGTAATGAGCAGTTCTTC
cdr3_aa: CASSIDPANGGNEQFF

v_call: TRBV6-5
clone_size: NA
d_call: NA
j_call: TRBJ1-2
cdr3_nt: TGTGCCACCCGAGCAGGGACCTATGGCTACACCTTC
cdr3_aa: CATRAGTYGYTF

v_call: TRBV27
clone_size: NA
d_call: NA
j_call: TRBJ2-7
cdr3_nt: TGTGCCAGCAGTAGAGTAGGGGCGGACTACGAGCAGTACTTC
cdr3_aa: CASSRVGADYEQYF

v_call: TRBV29-1
clone_size: NA
d_call: NA
j_call: TRBJ2-3
cdr3_nt: TGCAGCGCCGCTACGTGGGTAGTTAGCACAGATACGCAGTATTTT
cdr3_aa: CSAATWVVSTDTQYF

v_call: TRBV10-3
clone_size: NA
d_call: TRBD2
j_call: TRBJ2-1
cdr3_nt: TGTGCCATCAGTGAGTCGCCTAGCGGGAGCGTCAATGAGCAGTTCTTC
cdr3_aa: CAISESPSGSVNEQFF

v_call: TRBV27
clone_size: NA
d_call: NA
j_call: TRBJ2-3
cdr3_nt: TGTGCCAGCAGTTTTCAGGAGGCAGATACGCAGTATTTT
cdr3_aa: CASSFQEADTQYF

v_call: TRBV18
clone_size: once
d_call: NA
j_call: TRBJ1-2
cdr3_nt: TGTGCCAGCTCACCAGCGGAGAACTATGGCTACACCTTC
cdr3_aa: CASSPAENYGYTF

v_call: TRBV29-1
clone_size: NA
d_call: NA
j_call: TRBJ2-2
cdr3_nt: TGCAGCGTTTCGACGGAGAACACCGGGGAGCTGTTTTTT
cdr3_aa: CSVSTENTGELFF

v_call: TRBV7-7
clone_size: NA
d_call: NA
j_call: TRBJ2-5
cdr3_nt: TGTGCTAGCAGCTTAGGGACAACTCAAGAGACCCAGTACTTC
cdr3_aa: CASSLGTTQETQYF

v_call: TRBV27
clone_size: NA
d_call: TRBD1
j_call: TRBJ2-7
cdr3_nt: TGTGCCAGCAGAGACAGGGTCTTTTCTTACGAGCAGTACTTC
cdr3_aa: CASRDRVFSYEQYF

v_call: TRBV5-1
clone_size: few
d_call: NA
j_call: TRBJ1-1
cdr3_nt: TGCGCCAGCAGCCCGAGGGGTGATACTGAAGCTTTCTTT
cdr3_aa: CASSPRGDTEAFF

v_call: TRBV19
clone_size: NA
d_call: NA
j_call: TRBJ2-1
cdr3_nt: TGTGCCAGTAGTATTACAGGGTCGTCTGGCTACAATGAGCAGTTCTTC
cdr3_aa: CASSITGSSGYNEQFF

v_call: TRBV7-8
clone_size: NA
d_call: NA
j_call: TRBJ2-7
cdr3_nt: TGTGCCAGCAACTGGGGGGCAGGGGGAAACTCCTACGAGCAGTACTTC
cdr3_aa: CASNWGAGGNSYEQYF

v_call: TRBV30
clone_size: few
d_call: TRBD1
j_call: TRBJ1-6
cdr3_nt: TGTGCCTGGGACGCTGACAGGGATCGGTCACCCCTCCACTTT
cdr3_aa: CAWDADRDRSPLHF

v_call: TRBV2
clone_size: NA
d_call: TRBD1
j_call: TRBJ1-5
cdr3_nt: TGTGCCAGCAGGGGACAGGGGGCTGGCAATCAGCCCCAGCATTTT
cdr3_aa: CASRGQGAGNQPQHF

v_call: TRBV6-5
clone_size: NA
d_call: NA
j_call: TRBJ2-6
cdr3_nt: TGTGCCACCGTAGACCCCTCTGGGGCCAACGTCCTGACTTTC
cdr3_aa: CATVDPSGANVLTF

v_call: TRBV7-3
clone_size: NA
d_call: NA
j_call: TRBJ1-5
cdr3_nt: TGTGCCAGCAGCTTAGCCGAGAATCAGCCCCAGCATTTT
cdr3_aa: CASSLAENQPQHF

v_call: TRBV7-3
clone_size: NA
d_call: NA
j_call: TRBJ2-1
cdr3_nt: TGTGCCAGCAGCTTAGCAGTAAACTCCTACAATGAGCAGTTCTTC
cdr3_aa: CASSLAVNSYNEQFF

v_call: TRBV27
clone_size: NA
d_call: TRBD1
j_call: TRBJ1-2
cdr3_nt: TGTGCCAGCCATAAGACAGGGGACTATGGCTACACCTTC
cdr3_aa: CASHKTGDYGYTF